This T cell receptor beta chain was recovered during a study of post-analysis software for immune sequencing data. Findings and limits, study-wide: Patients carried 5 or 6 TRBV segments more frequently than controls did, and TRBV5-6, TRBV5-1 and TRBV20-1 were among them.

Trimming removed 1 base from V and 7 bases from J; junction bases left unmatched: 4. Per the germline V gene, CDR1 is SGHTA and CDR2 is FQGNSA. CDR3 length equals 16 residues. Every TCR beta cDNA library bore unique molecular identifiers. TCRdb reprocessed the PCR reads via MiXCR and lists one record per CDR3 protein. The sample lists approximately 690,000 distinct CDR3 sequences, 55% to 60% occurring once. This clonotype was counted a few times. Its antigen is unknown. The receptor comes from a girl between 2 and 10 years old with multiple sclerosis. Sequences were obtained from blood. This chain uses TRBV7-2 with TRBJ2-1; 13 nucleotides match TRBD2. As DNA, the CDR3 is TGTGCCAGCAGCTTAGAGGGACTAGCGGGAAATAATGAGCAGTTCTTC. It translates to CASSLEGLAGNNEQFF. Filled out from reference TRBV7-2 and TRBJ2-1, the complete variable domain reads GAGVSQSPSNKVTEKGKDVELRCDPISGHTALYWYRQSLGQGLEFLIYFQGNSAPDKSGLPSDRFSAERTGGSVSTLTIQRTQQEDSAVYLCASSLEGLAGNNEQFFGPGTRLTVL.